These 5 T cell receptor beta chains originate from one sample sequenced in a study of cytomegalovirus exposure and HLA in healthy donors. This PCR relied on a set of 60 Vbeta primers and 13 Jbeta primers. The method was immunoSEQ multiplex PCR; TCRdb's version includes in-frame clones alone and lacks a portion of them. The sample contains some 150,000 clones, about 80% of which appear only once. Specimen: PBMCs. The receptors stem from a woman between 35 and 50 years old in good health and CMV-seronegative.

This clone was detected only a few times. The V and J genes are TRBV18 and TRBJ1-5; 10 nucleotides align to TRBD1. Germline CDR1 KGHSH, CDR2 LQKENI. After removal of 3 bases from V and 3 bases from J, the junction contained 8 bases not matched to a gene. CDR3 length: 17 residues. CDR3 sequence (DNA): TGTGCCAGCTCACCCAGGGGACAGGGGACGACCAATCAGCCCCAGCATTTT. This gives the protein CASSPRGQGTTNQPQHF.

This CDR3 is CSVKGQDYEQYF. The CDR3 nucleotides are TGCAGCGTAAAAGGACAGGACTACGAGCAGTACTTC. This chain connects TRBV29-1 to TRBJ2-7, with 7 bases fitting TRBD1. This CDR3 has 12 amino acids. Germline loops: CDR1 SQVTM, CDR2 ANQGSEA. V shed 6 bases, J shed 3 bases, and the junction held 5 bases outside the gene matches.

The chain links TRBV15 to TRBJ2-7, with 10 positions matching TRBD1. Germline V lookup: CDR1 LNHNV, CDR2 YYDKDF (reference sequence). Unmatched junction bases numbered 5, after V lost 3 bases and J lost 6 bases. This CDR3 contains 14 residues. This chain's CDR3 is CATSSWDRGGEQYF. Here the CDR3 DNA reads TGTGCCACCAGCAGCTGGGACAGGGGAGGCGAGCAGTACTTC.

This chain joins TRBV18 and TRBJ2-5; a weak D match, TRBD2 (5 bases). Trimming left V 3 bases short and J 5 bases short, with 10 bases between. Germline CDR1 reads KGHSH; CDR2 reads LQKENI. CDR3 length: 13 amino acids. The CDR3 DNA follows: TGTGCCAGCTCACCGTCGGGGTCGGAGACCCAGTACTTC. Amino acid sequence: CASSPSGSETQYF.

The V and J genes are TRBV18 and TRBJ2-7, with D possibly matching TRBD2 (5 bases). This CDR3 has 14 residues. Between the trimmed V and J ends, which lost 5 bases and 3 bases, there was a span of 14 bases. Germline V lookup: CDR1 KGHSH, CDR2 LQKENI. CDR3 residues: CASSTSGRYYEQYF. CDR3 DNA: TGTGCCAGCTCAACTTCGGGGAGATACTACGAGCAGTACTTC.